This entry is about one TCR beta chain. Antigen unknown. This record comes from a study of CD8+CD57+ T cells in acquired aplastic anemia. Study summary: Sorted CD4+ and CD8+ cells yielded DNA averaging approximately 3 ug. Broader study findings: Comparison of patients with controls identified approximately 28 shared CD8+ CDR3 sequences.

For sequencing, patients were chosen who had shown expansion of CD8+CD57+ cells by flow cytometry. Among the patients, all had severe acquired aplastic anemia. Receipt of therapy had not occurred in any patient by the time of blood sampling. It was genomic DNA that served as the template for profiling TCR beta VDJ and CDR3. A single record per CDR3 protein comes from TCRdb applying MiXCR to the reads. The sample includes 150,000 to 200,000 distinct CDR3 sequences, around half of them seen just once. This receptor was taken from a human donor with aplastic anemia. Sequencing input: sorted CD4+, CD8+, or CD8+CD57+ T cells (not recorded which) from PBMCs.

CDR3: CASSSGTGGYTDTQYF. DNA of the CDR3: TGTGCCAGCAGCTCCGGGACAGGGGGATACACAGATACGCAGTATTTT. The rearrangement links TRBV11-2 to TRBJ2-3; TRBD1 aligns across 11 bases. The CDR3 runs 16 residues. Germline loops: CDR1 SGHAT, CDR2 FQNNGV. Trimming cost V 4 bases and J 2 bases; bases outside gene matches: 5.